Included here is one T cell receptor beta chain sequence, with context. No antigen is known for it. The data belong to a study of T cell repertoires in cytomegalovirus infection. The overall study: Through public TCR beta signatures, both CMV infection and matching HLA type were indicated.

The study, taken as a whole, reports: The study identified carriers of CMV plus the relevant HLA from cumulative public TCR beta family frequency.

This CDR3 contains 13 residues. Trimming cost V 7 bases and J 0 bases, with 10 bases left between them. CDR1 SQVTM and CDR2 ANQGSEA come from the germline V gene. Via MiXCR, TCRdb re-called the reads, giving one row per CDR3 protein. The sample consists of roughly 250,000 distinct CDR3 sequences, under 25% of them appearing once. The receptor was isolated from a human donor in good health (CMV status not recorded). Some clones in this sample may be carry-over from other donors' samples. This rearrangement joins TRBV29-1 to TRBJ2-1; D gene unclear. Sequencing was carried out using CD8+ T cells from PBMCs. CDR3 protein: CSGDIHSYNEQFF. DNA of the CDR3: TGCAGCGGAGACATTCACTCCTACAATGAGCAGTTCTTC.